A selection of T cell receptor beta chains follows, all from one sample in a study of shared clonotypes between healthy human individuals. Produced via immunoSEQ multiplex PCR; TCRdb's table is partial and in-frame only. This sample has about 1.5 million clones, with around 98% found just once. Sequencing was done on a sample of naive CD4+ T cells sorted from blood. These receptors were collected from a man under 40 in good health. The CDR3 runs from the conserved cysteine through the conserved F or W.

TRBJ2-1	TRBV30	CAWSGSDEQFF
TRBJ2-7	TRBV18	CASSPPGTSGRYEQYF
TRBJ2-1	TRBV30	CAWRGLATQINYNEQFF
TRBJ2-1	TRBV6-1	CASRLAATPEQFF
TRBJ2-5	TRBV5-1	CASSLGPTEETQYF
TRBJ2-7	TRBV5-1	CASSEGGYEQYF
TRBJ2-5	TRBV7-9	CASSQSLAIQYF
TRBJ2-3	TRBV9	CASSVDGRLAGGATDTQYF
TRBJ1-2	TRBV27	CASSFLGDYGYTF
TRBJ2-6	TRBV2	CASSESGANVLTF
TRBJ2-3	TRBV5-4	CASSPRLARDTQYF
TRBJ2-7	TRBV2	CASSSTRDWSYEQYF
TRBJ2-5	TRBV10-1	CAPIDLFGAGGIQETQYF
TRBJ1-2	TRBV5-8	CASSYSRAYYGYTF
TRBJ2-5	TRBV30	CAWSGATQETQYF
TRBJ1-1	TRBV19	CASSIGGNTEAFF
TRBJ2-5	TRBV27	CASSQREGETQYF
TRBJ2-7	TRBV19	CASSMLDPGGSYEQYF
TRBJ1-1	TRBV5-1	CASSLVLGQNTEAFF
TRBJ2-2	TRBV15	CATSRDWQARRNTGELFF
TRBJ2-6	TRBV18	CASSPTGSPGANVLTF
TRBJ2-1	TRBV5-4	CASSLAGGRYNEQFF
TRBJ2-7	TRBV4-1	CASSPGLLNEQYF
TRBJ2-7	TRBV6-5	CASSYAHRVRDYEQYF
TRBJ2-7	TRBV29-1	CSVEGLGLAGGTEQYF
TRBJ1-2	TRBV6-4	CASRPYSGMDYGYTF
TRBJ2-1	TRBV7-2	CASTQGGGRDYNEQFF
TRBJ2-1	TRBV7-5	CARRKRPGLAGYSSYNEQFF
TRBJ2-1	TRBV5-8	CASSLGWVNEQFF
TRBJ1-1	TRBV6-1	CASSEGYRLMNTEAFF
TRBJ1-3	TRBV5-1	CASSLGGARDGNTIYF
TRBJ2-7	TRBV6-5	CASSYSQTYEQYF
TRBJ2-3	TRBV13	CASSLGTSGSSSTDTQYF
TRBJ2-1	TRBV5-1	CASSLTLAGQNEQFF
TRBJ2-7	TRBV7-2	CASSLVAGYEQYF
TRBJ2-2	TRBV5-1	CASSPANTGELFF
TRBJ2-7	TRBV28	CASRRTGGSSYEQYF
TRBJ1-5	TRBV28	CATALERQPQHF
TRBJ1-4	TRBV18	CASSLLPTGTGGLTNEKLFF
TRBJ2-7	TRBV27	CASRTSGALGGEQYF
TRBJ2-5	TRBV7-9	CASSLDFGTQYF